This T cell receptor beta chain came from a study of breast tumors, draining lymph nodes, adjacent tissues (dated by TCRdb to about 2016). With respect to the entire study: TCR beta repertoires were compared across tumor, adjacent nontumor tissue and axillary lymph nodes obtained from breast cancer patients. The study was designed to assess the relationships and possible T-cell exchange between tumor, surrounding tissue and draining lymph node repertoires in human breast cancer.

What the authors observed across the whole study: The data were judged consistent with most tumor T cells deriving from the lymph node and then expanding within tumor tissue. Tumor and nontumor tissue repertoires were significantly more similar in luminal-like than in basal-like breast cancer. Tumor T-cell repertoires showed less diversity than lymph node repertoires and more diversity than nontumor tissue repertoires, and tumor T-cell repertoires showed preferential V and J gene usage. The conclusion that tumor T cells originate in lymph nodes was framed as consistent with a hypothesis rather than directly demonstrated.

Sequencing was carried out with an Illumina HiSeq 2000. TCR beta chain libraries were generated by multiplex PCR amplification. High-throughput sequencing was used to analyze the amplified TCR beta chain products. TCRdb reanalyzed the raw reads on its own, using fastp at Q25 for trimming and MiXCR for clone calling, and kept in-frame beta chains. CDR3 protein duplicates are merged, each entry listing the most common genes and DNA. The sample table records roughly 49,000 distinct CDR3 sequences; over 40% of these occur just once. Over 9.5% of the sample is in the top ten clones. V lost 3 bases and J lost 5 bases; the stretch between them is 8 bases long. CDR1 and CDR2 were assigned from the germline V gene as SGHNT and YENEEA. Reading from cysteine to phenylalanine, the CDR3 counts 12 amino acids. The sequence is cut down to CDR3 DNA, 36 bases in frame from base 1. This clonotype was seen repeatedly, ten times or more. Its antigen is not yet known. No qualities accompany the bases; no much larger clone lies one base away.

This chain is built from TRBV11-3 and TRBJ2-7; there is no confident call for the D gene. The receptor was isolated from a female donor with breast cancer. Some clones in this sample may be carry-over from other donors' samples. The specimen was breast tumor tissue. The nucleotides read TGTGCCAGCAGCTTTTTTTCCGACGAGCAGTACTTC. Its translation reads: CASSFFSDEQYF.